The following is a TCR beta chain sequence with its context. Its target is not known. This sample stems from a study of vaccination effects on CD4 cells after COVID-19. On the study more broadly: Sampling occurred a median 72 days post second dose, range 14 to 241. Study findings and constraints: Only a few convalescent patients and no early post-infection timepoints featured in the study. Long after vaccination, the clones induced by infection and by vaccine shrank markedly in size.

The data were produced by immunoSEQ multiplex PCR, yet TCRdb's version contains in-frame clones alone and is incomplete. The data hold tens of thousands of clones, with 65% to 75% observed a single time. This CDR3 spans 18 amino acids. Looked up from germline, CDR1 is SGHTA and CDR2 is FQGNSA. The J segment lost 4 bases and the V segment lost 3 bases, leaving 9 bases of the junction unmatched. Sequencing followed a ViraFEST assay step that expanded antigen-specific CD4+ T cells with viral peptide pools. When less than 11 days of culture had elapsed, CD4+ T cells were isolated. Each participant was administered two doses of either the BNT162b2 or the mRNA-1273 vaccine. Researchers swapped half the medium for IL-2 medium on both days 3 and 7.

This TCR was recovered from a human donor who received a COVID-19 vaccine. The sequencing here drew on CD4+ T cells from PBMCs cultured with HCoV-229E spike peptides, taken after COVID-19 vaccination. The genes are TRBV7-2 and TRBJ2-2, with TRBD2 identical over 12 bases. CDR3 amino acids: CASSFKLTSGGFTGELFF. In DNA form, the CDR3 reads TGTGCCAGCAGCTTTAAACTGACTAGCGGGGGATTCACCGGGGAGCTGTTTTTT. Full variable domain (remainder filled in from reference TRBV7-2 and TRBJ2-2): GAGVSQSPSNKVTEKGKDVELRCDPISGHTALYWYRQSLGQGLEFLIYFQGNSAPDKSGLPSDRFSAERTGGSVSTLTIQRTQQEDSAVYLCASSFKLTSGGFTGELFFGEGSRLTVL.